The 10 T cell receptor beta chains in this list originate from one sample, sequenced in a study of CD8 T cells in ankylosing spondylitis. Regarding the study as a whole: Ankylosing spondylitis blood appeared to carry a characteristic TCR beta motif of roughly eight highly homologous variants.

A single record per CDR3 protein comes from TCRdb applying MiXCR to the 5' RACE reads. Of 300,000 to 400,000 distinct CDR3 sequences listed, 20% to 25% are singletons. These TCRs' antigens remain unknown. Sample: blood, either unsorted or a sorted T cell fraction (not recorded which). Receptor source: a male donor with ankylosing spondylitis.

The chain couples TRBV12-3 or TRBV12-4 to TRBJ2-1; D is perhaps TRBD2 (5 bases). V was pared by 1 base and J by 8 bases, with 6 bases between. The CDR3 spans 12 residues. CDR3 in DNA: TGTGCCAGCAGTTTAGAGCGGTATGAGCAGTTCTTC. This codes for CASSLERYEQFF.

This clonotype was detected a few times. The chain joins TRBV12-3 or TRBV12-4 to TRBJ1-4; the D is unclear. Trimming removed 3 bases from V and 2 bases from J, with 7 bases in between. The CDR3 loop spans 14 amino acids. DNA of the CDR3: TGTGCCAGCAGTTTTTCGCAGACTAATGAAAAACTGTTTTTT. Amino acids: CASSFSQTNEKLFF.

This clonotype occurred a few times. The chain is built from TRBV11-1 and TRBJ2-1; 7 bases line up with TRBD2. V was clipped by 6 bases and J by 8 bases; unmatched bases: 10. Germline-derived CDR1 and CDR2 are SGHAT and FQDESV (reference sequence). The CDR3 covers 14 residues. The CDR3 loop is CASSRTSVFDEQFF. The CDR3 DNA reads TGTGCCAGCAGTAGAACTAGCGTATTCGATGAGCAGTTCTTC.

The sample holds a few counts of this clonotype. The chain's CDR3 is CASSYSRTQTQYF. CDR3 bases: TGTGCCAGCAGTTACTCGAGGACCCAGACCCAGTACTTC. The rearrangement links TRBV6-5 to TRBJ2-5; D gene ambiguous. The germline V and J ends were trimmed by 0 bases and 6 bases, with 8 bases remaining between them. CDR3 length: 13 residues. Germline CDR1 and CDR2: MNHEY and SVGAGI.

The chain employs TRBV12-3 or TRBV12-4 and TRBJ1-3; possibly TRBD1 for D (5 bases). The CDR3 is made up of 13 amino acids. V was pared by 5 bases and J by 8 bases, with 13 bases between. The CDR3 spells CASSTYSGDTIYF. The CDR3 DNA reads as TGTGCCAGCAGTACCTATTCGGGGGACACCATATATTTT.

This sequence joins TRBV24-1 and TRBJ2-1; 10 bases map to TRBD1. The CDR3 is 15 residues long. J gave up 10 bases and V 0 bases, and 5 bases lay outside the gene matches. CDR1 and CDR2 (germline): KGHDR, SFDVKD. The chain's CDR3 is CATSDLRQGAREQFF. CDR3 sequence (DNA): TGTGCCACCAGTGATTTGCGACAGGGGGCAAGGGAGCAGTTCTTC.

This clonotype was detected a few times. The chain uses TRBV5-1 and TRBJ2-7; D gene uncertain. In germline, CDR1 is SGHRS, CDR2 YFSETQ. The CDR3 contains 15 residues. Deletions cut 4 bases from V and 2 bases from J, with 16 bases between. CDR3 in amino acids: CASSPRLLGPYEQYF. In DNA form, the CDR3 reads TGCGCCAGCAGCCCGCGCCTTCTGGGTCCCTACGAGCAGTACTTC. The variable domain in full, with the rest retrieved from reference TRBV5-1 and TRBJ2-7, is KAGVTQTPRYLIKTRGQQVTLSCSPISGHRSVSWYQQTPGQGLQFLFEYFSETQRNKGNFPGRFSGRQFSNSRSEMNVSTLELGDSALYLCASSPRLLGPYEQYFGPGTRLTVT.

This CDR3 is CASSLPLRERQYF. The CDR3 coding sequence is TGTGCCAGCAGCCTCCCCCTCCGGGAACGACAGTACTTC. This rearrangement joins TRBV14 to TRBJ2-7, with D perhaps matching TRBD2 (5 bases). The CDR3 length is 13 residues. Trimming left V 4 bases short and J 10 bases short, with 17 bases between. Germline lookup yields CDR1 SGHDN and CDR2 FVKESK.

The CDR3: CSATGAGSNTGELFF. The CDR3 bases are TGCAGTGCTACGGGAGCGGGGTCGAACACCGGGGAGCTGTTTTTT. This rearrangement joins TRBV20-1 to TRBJ2-2, with 7 bases that match TRBD2. The CDR3 sequence is 15 residues long. V shed 4 bases, J shed 0 bases, and the junction held 5 bases outside the gene matches. Germline V CDR1 and CDR2: DFQATT, SNEGSKA (reference sequence).

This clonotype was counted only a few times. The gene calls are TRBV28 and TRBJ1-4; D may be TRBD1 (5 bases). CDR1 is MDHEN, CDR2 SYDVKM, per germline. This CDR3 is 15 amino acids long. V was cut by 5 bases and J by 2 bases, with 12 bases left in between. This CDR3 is CASSPRARTNEKLFF. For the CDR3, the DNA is TGTGCCAGCAGTCCCAGGGCCCGCACTAATGAAAAACTGTTTTTT. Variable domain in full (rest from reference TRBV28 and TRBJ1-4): DVKVTQSSRYLVKRTGEKVFLECVQDMDHENMFWYRQDPGLGLRLIYFSYDVKMKEKGDIPEGYSVSREKKERFSLILESASTNQTSMYLCASSPRARTNEKLFFGSGTQLSVL.